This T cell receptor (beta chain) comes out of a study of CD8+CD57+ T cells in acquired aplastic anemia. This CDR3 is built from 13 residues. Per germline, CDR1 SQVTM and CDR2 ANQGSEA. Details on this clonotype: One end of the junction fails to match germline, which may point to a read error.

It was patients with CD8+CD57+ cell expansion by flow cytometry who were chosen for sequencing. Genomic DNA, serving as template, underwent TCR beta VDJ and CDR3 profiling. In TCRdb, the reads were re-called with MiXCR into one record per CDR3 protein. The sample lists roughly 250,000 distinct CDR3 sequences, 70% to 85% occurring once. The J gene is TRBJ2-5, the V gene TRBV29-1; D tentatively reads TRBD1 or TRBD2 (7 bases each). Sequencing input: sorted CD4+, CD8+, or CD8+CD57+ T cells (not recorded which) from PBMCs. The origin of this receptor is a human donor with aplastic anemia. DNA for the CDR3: TGCAGCGTTGAAGACAGGGGGGGGGAGACGCAGTATTTC. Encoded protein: CSVEDRGGETQYF. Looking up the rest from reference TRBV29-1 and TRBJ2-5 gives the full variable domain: SAVISQKPSRDICQRGTSLTIQCQVDSQVTMMFWYRQQPGQSLTLIATANQGSEATYESGFVIDKFPISRPNLTFSTLTVSNMSPEDSSIYLCSVEDRGGETQYFGPGTRLLVL.